The rows below give T cell receptor beta chains drawn from one sample of a study of blood T cell repertoires in COVID-19. Libraries were prepared by immunoSEQ multiplex PCR; TCRdb keeps only in-frame clonotypes and omits some of them. This table holds about 190,000 clones, about 88% found once. The sample comprised peripheral blood. These receptor sequences come from a man aged 25 to 45 with acute or convalescent COVID-19. Each CDR3 is given with its conserved first and last residue.

TRBV10-3	TRBJ1-5	14	CAVAPGDSNQPQHF
TRBV19	TRBJ1-5	12	CASSTGNQPQHF
TRBV5-4	TRBJ1-2	14	CASSFGIPDYGYTF
TRBV4-1	TRBJ2-7	14	CASSPEGRGGEQYF
TRBV28	TRBJ1-5	13	CASSLGLGEPQHF
TRBV7-3	TRBJ2-5	15	CASSPQQGARETQYF
TRBV28	TRBJ1-5	14	CASSPQGRKQPQHF
TRBV3-1/TRBV3-2	TRBJ2-2	17	CASSQVGGGANTGELFF
TRBV28	TRBJ1-2	13	CASGRAHLNGYTF
TRBV27	TRBJ2-2	14	CASSSTFGAGELFF
TRBV28	TRBJ2-1	12	CASTGTYNEQFF
TRBV27	TRBJ2-4	18	CASSPGTGPNLAKNIQYF
TRBV28	TRBJ1-1	13	CASVPGVNTEAFF
TRBV5-1	TRBJ2-1	14	CASSPMTSGTEQFF
TRBV14	TRBJ1-2	15	CASSQRGSIDYGYTF
TRBV10-2	TRBJ1-5	14	CASSESEGSWPQHF
TRBV28	TRBJ1-2	13	CASTIQGRLGYTF
TRBV7-3	TRBJ2-1	15	CASSLGREPISEQFF
TRBV6-5	TRBJ2-7	14	CASRNDRGAYEQYF
TRBV7-9	TRBJ2-7	16	CASSFPERGGTYEQYF
TRBV28	TRBJ1-1	13	CASSLGGRGYAFF
TRBV30	TRBJ1-1	16	CAWSDLGQGAKTEAFF
TRBV18	TRBJ1-1	13	CASSRDRGAEAFF